The rows below give T cell receptor beta chains drawn from one sample of a study of vaccination effects on CD4 cells after COVID-19. These receptors have no known antigen. Libraries were prepared by immunoSEQ multiplex PCR; TCRdb keeps only in-frame clonotypes and omits some of them. The table records 40,000 or so clones, around 74% of them present only once. The sample in question was CD4+ T cells from PBMCs cultured with a peptide pool, obtained before COVID-19 vaccination. These receptor sequences come from a human donor who had a prior SARS-CoV-2 infection. Each CDR3 is given with its conserved first and last residue. Fields, in order: J gene, V gene, CDR3 length, D gene, clone size, CDR3 protein, CDR3 DNA. D genes are given only for firm matches. Clone size is not always given. Where it is, it says once, few, many or a class for expanded clones.

j_gene: TRBJ1-2; v_gene: TRBV5-6; len: 17; d_gene: NA; abundance: NA; CDR3aa: CASSPSSGPRYRYGYTF; CDR3nt: TGTGCCAGCAGCCCCTCCTCGGGCCCCCGGTATCGGTATGGCTACACCTTC
j_gene: TRBJ2-7; v_gene: TRBV18; len: 15; d_gene: TRBD2; abundance: NA; CDR3aa: CASSPGLAGTAEQYF; CDR3nt: TGTGCCAGCTCACCGGGACTAGCGGGAACCGCCGAGCAGTACTTC
j_gene: TRBJ1-6; v_gene: TRBV5-4; len: 15; d_gene: NA; abundance: NA; CDR3aa: CASSPGWGDNSPLHF; CDR3nt: TGTGCCAGCAGCCCCGGGTGGGGGGATAATTCACCCCTCCACTTT
j_gene: TRBJ2-2; v_gene: TRBV7-2; len: 16; d_gene: TRBD2; abundance: NA; CDR3aa: CASSPRLAGGPGELFF; CDR3nt: TGTGCCAGCAGCCCGCGACTAGCGGGAGGGCCCGGGGAGCTGTTTTTT
j_gene: TRBJ2-5; v_gene: TRBV7-2; len: 15; d_gene: NA; abundance: NA; CDR3aa: CASSLYRDLTGAQYF; CDR3nt: TGTGCCAGCAGCTTATACCGGGACCTCACGGGGGCCCAGTACTTC
j_gene: TRBJ2-1; v_gene: TRBV21-1; len: 17; d_gene: NA; abundance: NA; CDR3aa: CASSQHRLAGGRNEQFF; CDR3nt: TGTGCCAGCAGCCAACACCGACTAGCGGGAGGGAGGAATGAGCAGTTCTTC
j_gene: TRBJ1-1; v_gene: TRBV5-1; len: 15; d_gene: TRBD1; abundance: few; CDR3aa: CASSLIPGGNTEAFF; CDR3nt: TGCGCCAGCAGCTTGATACCAGGGGGAAACACTGAAGCTTTCTTT
j_gene: TRBJ2-5; v_gene: TRBV5-1; len: 16; d_gene: TRBD2; abundance: NA; CDR3aa: CASSWLAGPPQETQYF; CDR3nt: TGCGCCAGCAGCTGGCTAGCGGGGCCCCCACAAGAGACCCAGTACTTC
j_gene: TRBJ1-4; v_gene: TRBV6-7; len: 18; d_gene: NA; abundance: NA; CDR3aa: CASSYICHRRATNEKLFF; CDR3nt: TGTGCCAGCAGTTACATTTGTCACAGGAGAGCAACTAATGAAAAACTGTTTTTT
j_gene: TRBJ1-2; v_gene: TRBV11-2; len: 12; d_gene: NA; abundance: few; CDR3aa: CASSFRTEGYTF; CDR3nt: TGTGCCAGCAGCTTTCGGACGGAGGGCTACACCTTC
j_gene: TRBJ2-3; v_gene: TRBV7-2; len: 17; d_gene: NA; abundance: few; CDR3aa: CASSLVPSGGGADTQYF; CDR3nt: TGTGCCAGCAGCTTAGTGCCTAGCGGAGGGGGAGCAGATACGCAGTATTTT
j_gene: TRBJ2-7; v_gene: TRBV2; len: 12; d_gene: NA; abundance: NA; CDR3aa: CASSAGFYEQYF; CDR3nt: TGTGCCAGCAGTGCAGGGTTCTACGAGCAGTACTTC
j_gene: TRBJ2-7; v_gene: TRBV7-2; len: 14; d_gene: NA; abundance: NA; CDR3aa: CASRLSTGTYEQYF; CDR3nt: TGTGCCAGCAGGCTTTCGACGGGGACCTACGAGCAGTACTTC
j_gene: TRBJ2-1; v_gene: TRBV2; len: 13; d_gene: NA; abundance: NA; CDR3aa: CASSLGPGNEQFF; CDR3nt: TGTGCCAGCAGCCTGGGACCGGGCAATGAGCAGTTCTTC
j_gene: TRBJ2-1; v_gene: TRBV5-1; len: 13; d_gene: TRBD2; abundance: NA; CDR3aa: CASSWRLAGEQFF; CDR3nt: TGCGCCAGCAGCTGGAGACTAGCGGGTGAGCAGTTCTTC
j_gene: TRBJ2-2; v_gene: TRBV5-1; len: 15; d_gene: NA; abundance: NA; CDR3aa: CASSLNLWQTGELFF; CDR3nt: TGCGCCAGCAGCTTGAACTTGTGGCAGACCGGGGAGCTGTTTTTT
j_gene: TRBJ2-7; v_gene: TRBV6-5; len: 13; d_gene: NA; abundance: NA; CDR3aa: CASRQGQAYEQYF; CDR3nt: TGTGCCAGCAGGCAGGGACAAGCCTACGAGCAGTACTTC
j_gene: TRBJ2-3; v_gene: TRBV5-4; len: 15; d_gene: TRBD2; abundance: NA; CDR3aa: CASSATPGLADTQYF; CDR3nt: TGTGCCAGCAGCGCTACACCGGGACTAGCAGATACGCAGTATTTT
j_gene: TRBJ2-7; v_gene: TRBV7-2; len: 15; d_gene: NA; abundance: few; CDR3aa: CASSLTWDVYYEQYF; CDR3nt: TGTGCCAGCAGCCTCACGTGGGACGTATACTACGAGCAGTACTTC
j_gene: TRBJ2-1; v_gene: TRBV7-7; len: 14; d_gene: NA; abundance: NA; CDR3aa: CASSPNPGNNEQFF; CDR3nt: TGTGCTAGCAGCCCGAATCCCGGGAACAATGAGCAGTTCTTC
j_gene: TRBJ1-5; v_gene: TRBV7-2; len: 14; d_gene: NA; abundance: few; CDR3aa: CASSLIGEGQPQHF; CDR3nt: TGTGCCAGCAGCTTGATAGGGGAGGGACAGCCCCAGCATTTT
j_gene: TRBJ2-3; v_gene: TRBV2; len: 15; d_gene: NA; abundance: NA; CDR3aa: CASSEGQRFTDTQYF; CDR3nt: TGTGCCAGCAGTGAGGGACAAAGATTCACAGATACGCAGTATTTT
j_gene: TRBJ2-2; v_gene: TRBV5-1; len: 15; d_gene: TRBD2; abundance: NA; CDR3aa: CASSALAGGTGELFF; CDR3nt: TGCGCCAGCAGTGCCCTAGCGGGAGGTACCGGGGAGCTGTTTTTT
j_gene: TRBJ2-7; v_gene: TRBV4-1; len: 14; d_gene: TRBD2; abundance: NA; CDR3aa: CASSQGTSFYEQYF; CDR3nt: TGCGCCAGCAGCCAAGGGACTAGCTTCTACGAGCAGTACTTC
j_gene: TRBJ1-1; v_gene: TRBV6-5; len: 11; d_gene: NA; abundance: NA; CDR3aa: CASSQGTEAFF; CDR3nt: TGTGCCAGCAGTCAGGGCACTGAAGCTTTCTTT
j_gene: TRBJ2-7; v_gene: TRBV7-2; len: 16; d_gene: TRBD1; abundance: NA; CDR3aa: CASSLVAGQGKDEQYF; CDR3nt: TGTGCCAGCAGCTTAGTGGCGGGACAGGGTAAAGACGAGCAGTACTTC
j_gene: TRBJ1-1; v_gene: TRBV12-3/TRBV12-4; len: 12; d_gene: NA; abundance: NA; CDR3aa: CASSPIYTEAFF; CDR3nt: TGTGCCAGCAGTCCAATCTACACTGAAGCTTTCTTT
j_gene: TRBJ2-7; v_gene: TRBV7-2; len: 11; d_gene: NA; abundance: NA; CDR3aa: CASSSYYEQYF; CDR3nt: TGTGCCAGCAGCTCTTACTACGAGCAGTACTTC
j_gene: TRBJ2-7; v_gene: TRBV7-9; len: 13; d_gene: NA; abundance: once; CDR3aa: CASSFQSGYEQYF; CDR3nt: TGTGCCAGCAGCTTTCAATCCGGGTACGAGCAGTACTTC
j_gene: TRBJ2-1; v_gene: TRBV5-1; len: 13; d_gene: NA; abundance: few; CDR3aa: CASTIDSYNEQFF; CDR3nt: TGCGCCAGCACCATTGACTCCTACAATGAGCAGTTCTTC
j_gene: TRBJ2-6; v_gene: TRBV28; len: 14; d_gene: NA; abundance: NA; CDR3aa: CASSTSSGANVLTF; CDR3nt: TGTGCCAGCAGCACCTCCTCTGGGGCCAACGTCCTGACTTTC
j_gene: TRBJ1-3; v_gene: TRBV12-3/TRBV12-4; len: 13; d_gene: NA; abundance: NA; CDR3aa: CASRRGPGNTIYF; CDR3nt: TGTGCCAGCAGGAGGGGTCCTGGAAACACCATATATTTT
j_gene: TRBJ2-5; v_gene: TRBV4-1; len: 14; d_gene: NA; abundance: once; CDR3aa: CASSQTEGAGTQYF; CDR3nt: TGCGCCAGCAGCCAAACGGAAGGGGCTGGGACCCAGTACTTC
j_gene: TRBJ1-6; v_gene: TRBV7-9; len: 13; d_gene: TRBD1; abundance: NA; CDR3aa: CAGGGTDDSPLHF; CDR3nt: TGTGCCGGGGGGGGGACAGACGATTCACCCCTCCACTTT
j_gene: TRBJ2-1; v_gene: TRBV27; len: 14; d_gene: NA; abundance: NA; CDR3aa: CASNRAGPRLEQFF; CDR3nt: TGTGCCAGCAACCGCGCGGGGCCGCGGCTTGAGCAGTTCTTC
j_gene: TRBJ1-1; v_gene: TRBV10-3; len: 14; d_gene: NA; abundance: once; CDR3aa: CAISDRAEDTEAFF; CDR3nt: TGTGCCATCAGTGACCGGGCCGAGGACACTGAAGCTTTCTTT
j_gene: TRBJ1-1; v_gene: TRBV7-9; len: 14; d_gene: NA; abundance: few; CDR3aa: CASSRTSGMTEAFF; CDR3nt: TGTGCCAGCAGCCGTACTTCAGGGATGACTGAAGCTTTCTTT
j_gene: TRBJ2-7; v_gene: TRBV5-1; len: 15; d_gene: TRBD1; abundance: NA; CDR3aa: CASSFSGGQGWEQYF; CDR3nt: TGCGCCAGCAGCTTTTCCGGGGGACAGGGGTGGGAGCAGTACTTC
j_gene: TRBJ1-2; v_gene: TRBV30; len: 12; d_gene: NA; abundance: NA; CDR3aa: CAWATVNYGYTF; CDR3nt: TGTGCCTGGGCGACAGTGAACTATGGCTACACCTTC
j_gene: TRBJ2-2; v_gene: TRBV7-2; len: 16; d_gene: NA; abundance: NA; CDR3aa: CASSFERGTNTGELFF; CDR3nt: TGTGCCAGCAGCTTTGAACGCGGGACCAACACCGGGGAGCTGTTTTTT
j_gene: TRBJ2-7; v_gene: TRBV30; len: 13; d_gene: NA; abundance: NA; CDR3aa: CAWRKSLVHEQYF; CDR3nt: TGTGCCTGGAGGAAAAGTCTAGTTCACGAGCAGTACTTC
j_gene: TRBJ2-3; v_gene: TRBV10-3; len: 15; d_gene: TRBD2; abundance: NA; CDR3aa: CAISDSGGYSDTQYF; CDR3nt: TGTGCCATCAGTGACAGCGGGGGGTACTCAGATACGCAGTATTTT